This T cell receptor (beta chain) emerged from a study of Graves' ophthalmopathy and Graves' hyperthyroidism. Hyperthyroidism patients, all newly diagnosed, had under 2 months' duration and ages of 18 to 65. Exclusion covered patients with other autoimmune diseases or uncontrolled infections (as well as pregnancy or lactation). RNA transcripts were the template, and TCR beta CDR3 regions were amplified from them. First-round RT-PCR used HTBI primers; second-round multiplex PCR followed. Each CDR3 protein gets one entry after TCRdb re-called the multiplex PCR reads with MiXCR. The table records a few hundred thousand distinct CDR3 sequences, 35% to 40% of them present only once. At least ten counts were recorded for this clonotype. The ends were cut back, 3 bases at V and 3 bases at J, with 16 bases in the middle. CDR1 is SGHRS and CDR2 is YFSETQ in the germline V gene. This CDR3 has 15 residues.

The sequencing sample was made of peripheral blood or thyroid tissue (not recorded which). This sequence was found in an adult man with Graves' hyperthyroidism. The V and J genes are TRBV5-1 and TRBJ2-7, with a possible D match to TRBD1 (6 bases). The CDR3 loop is CASSYAPSQGYEQYF. The CDR3 nucleotides are TGCGCCAGCAGCTACGCACCATCACAGGGCTACGAGCAGTACTTC.